Sequencing of this T cell receptor beta chain was carried out in a study of T cell responses to AZD1222 COVID-19 vaccine. Study results and limitations: Among those given AZD1222, only five or six were seropositive at baseline. The study sampled repertoires only after the peak T cell response.

Points on this clone: Its matching antigen is unknown.

Repertoires were generated with immunoSEQ multiplex PCR, while TCRdb's copy carries only in-frame clones and drops some. In the table there are 100,000 or so clones, 90% of which are singletons. The J segment lost 10 bases and the V segment lost 6 bases, leaving 2 bases of the junction unmatched. This CDR3 is built from 11 residues. The V gene's germline CDR1 is SNHLY and CDR2 FYNNEI. This sequence originates from an adult in good health. This specimen was peripheral blood, taken on day 0 of AZD1222 vaccination. This chain connects TRBV2 to TRBJ1-4, with 7 bases identical to TRBD1. The CDR3 sequence is CASRRQGKLFF. In nucleotides, the CDR3 is TGTGCCAGCAGGCGACAGGGAAAACTGTTTTTT.